These 21 T cell receptor beta chains were sequenced from one sample in a study of blood T cell repertoires in COVID-19. Data came from immunoSEQ multiplex PCR; TCRdb stores just in-frame clones and leaves some out. The table lists some 200,000 clones, 70% to 90% of them singletons. The specimen sequenced was peripheral blood. The source is a man aged 35 to 55 with active or convalescent COVID-19.

V gene TRBV5-1 combines with J gene TRBJ2-7; 9 nucleotides line up with TRBD1. V trimming: 4 bases; J trimming: 0 bases; junction bases outside the gene matches: 5. The CDR3 length is 15 residues. In germline, CDR1 is SGHRS, CDR2 YFSETQ. CDR3 DNA: TGCGCCAGCAGCAGAGGACAGGGGTCCTCCTACGAGCAGTACTTC. Encoded protein: CASSRGQGSSYEQYF.

The chain has TRBV12-3 or TRBV12-4 and TRBJ1-3, with D perhaps matching TRBD1 (5 bases). V dropped 3 bases and J dropped 3 bases, with 6 bases sitting between them. The CDR3 loop spans 13 amino acids. The CDR3 DNA sequence: TGTGCCAGCAGTTTGGGGGGTGGAAACACCATATATTTT. Its protein product is CASSLGGGNTIYF.

The chain combines TRBV6-5 with TRBJ2-3; 8 bases align to TRBD2. Germline values: CDR1 MNHEY, CDR2 SVGAGI. The CDR3 length is 15 residues. Unmatched junction bases numbered 8, after V lost 8 bases and J lost 1 base. The CDR3 spells CASAPGAGGTDTQYF. The CDR3 DNA sequence: TGTGCCAGCGCTCCTGGAGCGGGAGGCACAGATACGCAGTATTTT.

This chain links TRBV6-5 with TRBJ1-6, with a possible D match to TRBD1 (6 bases). The germline V gene has CDR1 MNHEY and CDR2 SVGAGI. This CDR3 region has 13 residues. V lost 2 bases and J lost 14, with 13 bases in between. The chain's CDR3 is CASSYGQGNTLHF. The CDR3 DNA reads TGTGCCAGCAGTTACGGTCAGGGGAACACCCTCCACTTT.

This clone was observed a handful of times. The chain recombines TRBV6-4 with TRBJ2-3, with D perhaps matching TRBD2 (7 bases). There are 14 residues in the CDR3. Trimming pared 3 bases from V and 4 bases from J, leaving 11 bases between. Germline CDR1 reads MRHNA; CDR2 reads SNTAGT. CDR3 residues: CASSEVGGPDTQYF. The CDR3, as DNA: TGTGCCAGCAGTGAGGTGGGGGGGCCAGATACGCAGTATTTT.

The V call is TRBV18, the J call TRBJ1-2; TRBD1 agrees at 9 bases. Losses at the gene ends were 5 bases for V and 6 bases for J; bases not matched to a gene: 16. This CDR3 has 17 amino acids. Germline V lookup: CDR1 KGHSH, CDR2 LQKENI. The CDR3 spells CASSSRGQGSPRDGYTF. CDR3 DNA sequence: TGTGCCAGCTCATCCAGGGGACAGGGAAGCCCTCGGGATGGCTACACCTTC. The full variable domain, completed using reference TRBV18 and TRBJ1-2, is NAGVMQNPRHLVRRRGQEARLRCSPMKGHSHVYWYRQLPEEGLKFMVYLQKENIIDESGMPKERFSAEFPKEGPSILRIQQVVRGDSAAYFCASSSRGQGSPRDGYTFGSGTRLTVV.

Notes on this clone: Other DNA sequences in the same sample also yield this CDR3. CDR3 amino acids: CASSPTGSNTEAFF. The CDR3 nucleotides are TGTGCCAGCTCGCCGACAGGGTCGAACACTGAAGCTTTCTTT. V is TRBV18 and J is TRBJ1-1; TRBD1 aligns across 7 bases. The V and J ends lost 6 bases and 1 base, in that order; junction bases with no gene match: 5. The CDR3 runs to 14 residues. CDR1 KGHSH and CDR2 LQKENI come from the germline V gene.

Of note for this clone: A read error may produce the germline difference seen at one junction end. The V call is TRBV13, the J call TRBJ2-7, with 11 bases matching TRBD2. Germline loops: CDR1 PRHDT, CDR2 FYEKMQ (reference sequence). This CDR3 region has 12 residues. Here the CDR3 reads CASSLGGLAGSF. CDR3 DNA: TGTGCCAGCAGCTTAGGCGGACTAGCGGGTTCCTTC.

The chain combines TRBV27 with TRBJ2-2, with a possible D match to TRBD2 (5 bases). V was cut by 6 bases and J by 0 bases, with 8 bases left in between. Germline lookup yields CDR1 MNHEY and CDR2 SMNVEV (reference sequence). This CDR3 region has 14 residues. This chain's CDR3 is CASRLVANTGELFF. DNA of the CDR3: TGTGCCAGCAGACTAGTTGCGAACACCGGGGAGCTGTTTTTT.

This chain joins TRBV9 and TRBJ2-1, with D hard to call. The CDR3 is 11 residues long. With 3 bases removed from V and 8 bases from J, the gap between germline ends came to 6 bases. Germline V gene lookup returns CDR1 SGDLS and CDR2 YYNGEE. The CDR3 DNA follows: TGTGCCAGCAGCGACTCCCATGAGCAGTTCTTC. This translates into CASSDSHEQFF.

This chain connects TRBV4-1 to TRBJ1-2; TRBD1 matches 11 bases. Trimming cost V 1 base and J 8 bases; bases outside gene matches: 6. CDR1 MGHRA and CDR2 YSYEKL come from the germline V gene. CDR3 length equals 15 residues. CDR3: CASSQVGQGAQGYTF. CDR3 DNA: TGCGCCAGCAGCCAAGTCGGACAGGGGGCACAAGGCTACACCTTC.

This rearrangement joins TRBV24-1 to TRBJ1-4; TRBD1 matches at 7 bases. The J segment lost 6 bases and the V segment lost 3 bases, leaving 3 bases of the junction unmatched. CDR3 size: 14 residues. Germline loops: CDR1 KGHDR, CDR2 SFDVKD. Written as DNA, the CDR3 is TGTGCCACCAGTGATACAGGGGTAGATGAAAAACTGTTTTTT. As protein: CATSDTGVDEKLFF.

This sequence joins TRBV13 and TRBJ1-4; maybe TRBD1 (6 bases). This CDR3 is 15 amino acids long. V dropped 0 bases and J dropped 5 bases, with 10 bases sitting between them. Germline CDR1 and CDR2: PRHDT and FYEKMQ (reference sequence). The CDR3 here is CASSLGPGENEKLFF. The CDR3 nucleotides read TGTGCCAGCAGCTTAGGACCAGGGGAGAATGAAAAACTGTTTTTT.

CDR3 protein: CATKRGQGTVLVEQYF. The CDR3 DNA is TGCGCCACTAAACGGGGACAGGGGACGGTTCTTGTCGAGCAGTACTTC. The V call is TRBV10-2, the J call TRBJ2-7; 10 nucleotides match TRBD1. The CDR3 has 16 amino acids. Per germline, CDR1 WSHSY and CDR2 SAAADI. With 10 bases clipped from V and 6 bases from J, the junction kept 18 bases outside the gene matches.

The V call is TRBV7-2, the J call TRBJ1-5; D is ambiguous. Germline CDR1 SGHTA, CDR2 FQGNSA. The CDR3 contains 12 residues. V was pared by 1 base and J by 4 bases, with 2 bases between. The CDR3 DNA sequence: TGTGCCAGCAGCTTAGTAAATCAGCCCCAGCATTTT. Translated, it gives CASSLVNQPQHF.

V and J are TRBV19 and TRBJ2-2, with D perhaps matching TRBD2 (5 bases). V was cut by 7 bases and J by 5 bases, with 5 bases left in between. Germline-derived CDR1 and CDR2 are LNHDA and SQIVND (reference sequence). The CDR3 length is 11 residues. The CDR3 region has the DNA TGTGCCAGTACGGGGACCGGGGAGCTGTTTTTT. Translating gives CASTGTGELFF.

The chain uses TRBV2 and TRBJ1-6, with TRBD1 matching over 11 bases. Per germline, CDR1 SNHLY and CDR2 FYNNEI. This CDR3 spans 16 amino acids. V dropped 3 bases and J dropped 9; count of bases not matched to a gene: 7. The CDR3 coding sequence is TGTGCCAGCAGTGACCAAAGTGGGACAGGGGGTTCACCCCTCCACTTT. Translation gives CASSDQSGTGGSPLHF.

The CDR3 nucleotides read TGTGCCAGCAGCAAAATAACGGGAACCGGGGAGCTGTTTTTT. It encodes CASSKITGTGELFF. The rearrangement uses TRBV21-1 and TRBJ2-2; whether TRBD2, the table's D call, matches the DNA was not checked. TRBV21-1 is flagged as a pseudogene. The CDR3 is 14 residues long.

This clone was picked up a small number of times. Other nucleotide sequences in the sample specify the same CDR3. The CDR3 DNA is TGTGCCAGCAGCTTAGGGTCAGAGAACACTGAAGCTTTCTTT. This gives the protein CASSLGSENTEAFF. The chain has TRBV11-2 and TRBJ1-1; unclear D gene. Germline V gene sequence: CDR1 SGHAT, CDR2 FQNNGV. V was trimmed by 1 base and J by 1 base, leaving 7 bases between them. The CDR3 sequence is 14 residues long.

V usage is TRBV28 and J usage is TRBJ1-5; a weak D match, TRBD1 (6 bases). Germline V gene data show CDR1 as MDHEN and CDR2 as SYDVKM. The ends were cut back, 5 bases at V and 2 bases at J, with 13 bases in the middle. This CDR3 has 15 residues. In DNA, the CDR3 is TGTGCCAGCAGTGCGTCGGACAGACGCAATCAGCCCCAGCATTTT. It yields the protein CASSASDRRNQPQHF.

The J gene is TRBJ2-5, the V gene TRBV3-1 (or the pseudogene TRBV3-2); a possible D gene is TRBD1 (5 bases). Per germline, CDR1 LGHDT and CDR2 YNNKEL (reference sequence). The CDR3 length is 15 residues. With 0 bases removed from V and 4 bases from J, the gap between germline ends came to 12 bases. The DNA for the CDR3 is TGTGCCAGCAGCCAAGATCTCGACAGAGCAGAGACCCAGTACTTC. It encodes CASSQDLDRAETQYF.